The 2 T cell receptor beta chains below were found in one sample sequenced in a study of OX40 agonist ivuxolimab in advanced cancers. The repertoire was sequenced with immunoSEQ multiplex PCR; TCRdb's copy has only in-frame clones and lacks some. The sample shows tens of thousands of clones, 85% of them seen only once. This specimen was CD4+ or CD8+ T cells sorted from blood, taken in a trial of the OX40 agonist ivuxolimab. Receptor source: an adult with an advanced solid tumor such as melanoma, head and neck, liver or kidney cancer.

The J gene is TRBJ2-3, the V gene TRBV6-5; D perhaps matches TRBD2 (7 bases). CDR3 length equals 15 residues. CDR1 MNHEY and CDR2 SVGAGI come from the germline V gene. V shed 8 bases and J shed 0 bases, with 15 bases lying between them. The chain's CDR3 is CASRGGGGSTDTQYF. The CDR3 coding sequence is TGTGCCAGCCGGGGAGGGGGGGGCAGCACAGATACGCAGTATTTT.

The rearrangement links TRBV28 to TRBJ1-2, with TRBD1 as a possible D gene (5 bases). CDR1 MDHEN and CDR2 SYDVKM come from the germline V gene. The V end lost 4 bases, the J end lost 8 bases, and 32 bases lay between the germline ends. CDR3 length: 19 amino acids. CDR3: CASSYASGTQIMRRYGYTF. DNA of the CDR3: TGTGCCAGCAGTTACGCCTCCGGGACCCAGATAATGAGAAGATACGGCTACACCTTC.